A single sample is the source of the 18 T cell receptor beta chains below, sequenced in a study of T-cell memory formation after mild COVID-19. TCRdb passed the 5' RACE reads through MiXCR, listing each CDR3 protein once. The table includes some 210,000 distinct CDR3 sequences, around 16% detected once. Sequencing was performed on PBMCs or a T cell subset sorted from them (not recorded which). These receptors came from an adult woman who had mild COVID-19 (a few samples of this study predate the infection). Cell type and time point are not known.

This clonotype was seen more than once but under ten times. This chain uses TRBV14 with TRBJ2-3; 8 nucleotides agree with TRBD2. Germline lookup yields CDR1 SGHDN and CDR2 FVKESK. The CDR3 loop spans 14 amino acids. Trimming removed 4 bases from V and 9 bases from J; junction bases left unmatched: 9. This chain's CDR3 is CASSPTLSGSTQYF. As DNA, the CDR3 is TGTGCCAGCAGCCCCACCCTAAGCGGGAGCACGCAGTATTTT.

The chain combines TRBV6-5 with TRBJ1-4, with D unclear. The CDR3 runs to 13 residues. The germline V gene encodes CDR1 MNHEY and CDR2 SVGAGI. V was cut by 7 bases and J by 3 bases, with 9 bases left in between. CDR3 region: CASKEGANEKLFF. CDR3 nucleotides: TGTGCCAGCAAGGAGGGAGCTAATGAAAAACTGTTTTTT.

The chain is built from TRBV5-5 and TRBJ1-5, with 8 bases identical to TRBD1. J gave up 2 bases and V 4 bases, and 5 bases lay outside the gene matches. From germline, CDR1 is SGHKS and CDR2 YYEKEE (reference sequence). The CDR3 is 15 amino acids. The CDR3 nucleotides read TGTGCCAGCAGCGGGGACAGGACGGGCAATCAGCCCCAGCATTTT. Protein product: CASSGDRTGNQPQHF.

This chain connects TRBV19 to TRBJ2-1; D gene uncertain. The CDR3 is 13 residues long. CDR1 and CDR2 (germline): LNHDA, SQIVND (reference sequence). The V gene lost 5 bases and the J gene lost 4 bases, with 9 bases spanning the gap. The CDR3 coding sequence is TGTGCCAGTAGTCCCCGGCAGTACAATGAGCAGTTCTTC. Translation: CASSPRQYNEQFF.

The rearrangement links TRBV19 to TRBJ2-1; 11 bases line up with TRBD2. The CDR3 runs 15 residues. The V segment lost 7 bases and the J segment 7 bases; nucleotides outside the gene matches: 9. Per the germline V gene, CDR1 is LNHDA and CDR2 is SQIVND (reference sequence). The CDR3 region is CASTASGRTGNEQFF. The CDR3 coding sequence is TGTGCCAGTACGGCTAGCGGGAGGACGGGGAATGAGCAGTTCTTC.

This chain joins TRBV12-3 or TRBV12-4 and TRBJ1-5; 11 bases map to TRBD1. The CDR3 runs 15 residues. With 2 bases clipped from V and 7 bases from J, the junction kept 4 bases outside the gene matches. The CDR3 DNA follows: TGTGCCAGCAGTTTACACCGGACAGGGGGCCAGCCCCAGCATTTT. The encoded protein is CASSLHRTGGQPQHF.

The V call is TRBV7-6, the J call TRBJ2-7; the D gene could be TRBD1 or TRBD2 (6 bases each). Germline CDR1 SGHVS, CDR2 FNYEAQ. Trimming pared 6 bases from V and 1 base from J, leaving 22 bases between. CDR3 size: 17 residues. CDR3 amino acids: CASRFRSMEGQSYEQYF. The CDR3 bases are TGTGCCAGCAGATTCAGATCGATGGAGGGACAATCCTACGAGCAGTACTTC.

A few counts support this clonotype. Its ends do not fully match the called genes, so a read error is possible. This chain joins TRBV7-7 and TRBJ2-7; D is unclear. CDR1 is SSHAT, CDR2 FNYEAQ, per germline (reference sequence). This CDR3 comprises 13 residues. The CDR3 spells CASSPSASYEQYF. The CDR3 coding sequence is TGTGCTAGCAGCCCTTCAGCCTCCTACGAGCAGTACTTC.

V and J are TRBV24-1 and TRBJ2-7, with a tentative D call TRBD2 (5 bases). The CDR3 has 14 amino acids. Trimming took off 5 bases at V and 6 bases at J, with 16 bases between the two ends. Germline CDR1 KGHDR, CDR2 SFDVKD. The CDR3 loop reads CATSAQSGGREQYF. The CDR3 DNA sequence: TGTGCCACCAGTGCCCAGAGCGGAGGCCGCGAGCAGTACTTC.

This clonotype has a handful of counts. The chain has TRBV12-3 or TRBV12-4 and TRBJ1-6; D uncertain. CDR3 size: 11 residues. Trimming removed 1 base from V and 11 bases from J, with 3 bases in between. CDR3 loop: CASSLGTPLHF. The CDR3 DNA follows: TGTGCCAGCAGTTTAGGAACACCCCTCCACTTT.

In this sample, this clonotype turned up a few times. The chain employs TRBV5-1 and TRBJ2-3, with D possibly TRBD2 on 5 matching bases. Germline CDR1 is SGHRS and CDR2 is YFSETQ. The CDR3 is made up of 14 amino acids. V lost 1 base and J lost 4, with 10 bases in between. The CDR3 spells CASSLRSGADTQYF. Here the CDR3 DNA reads TGCGCCAGCAGCTTGAGGAGCGGCGCAGATACGCAGTATTTT.

The sample holds a few counts of this clonotype. This chain links TRBV10-3 with TRBJ2-7; D unresolved. CDR3 size: 13 residues. Germline loops: CDR1 ENHRY, CDR2 SYGVKD. The V end lost 4 bases, the J end lost 3 bases, and 10 bases lay between the germline ends. The CDR3 spells CAISVERNYEQYF. The DNA for the CDR3 is TGTGCCATCAGTGTTGAGAGAAACTACGAGCAGTACTTC.

In this sample, this clonotype turned up a few times. The CDR3 DNA reads as TGTGCCAGCAGTGAGGGGGTCAATAACGATACGCAGTATTTT. Translating gives CASSEGVNNDTQYF. The chain links TRBV2 to TRBJ2-3, with D perhaps given as TRBD1 or TRBD2 (5 bases each). CDR1 and CDR2 from the germline V gene are SNHLY and FYNNEI. This CDR3 spans 14 amino acids. Trimming removed 3 bases at V and 6 bases at J, with 13 bases between.

This clonotype has a handful of counts. The V call is TRBV5-1, the J call TRBJ2-7; weak D call: TRBD2 (5 bases). The length of the CDR3 is 14 residues. The V end was cut by 4 bases, the J end by 3 bases, with 14 bases between. Germline V gene data show CDR1 as SGHRS and CDR2 as YFSETQ. The CDR3, as DNA: TGCGCCAGCAGCCCGACGGGGTACAGCTACGAGCAGTACTTC. Its protein is CASSPTGYSYEQYF.

The chain uses TRBV24-1 and TRBJ1-1, with D perhaps TRBD1 (6 bases). Trimming removed 5 bases at V and 5 bases at J, with 11 bases between. The CDR3 has 13 residues. Germline CDR1 KGHDR, CDR2 SFDVKD. The CDR3 loop reads CATSAAGVTEAFF. Written as DNA, the CDR3 is TGTGCCACCAGTGCTGCAGGGGTGACTGAAGCTTTCTTT.

This clonotype was counted between two and nine times. The rearrangement uses TRBV19 and TRBJ1-5; 8 nucleotides align to TRBD1. V dropped 6 bases and J dropped 7; count of bases not matched to a gene: 5. The CDR3 is 13 residues long. Germline values: CDR1 LNHDA, CDR2 SQIVND (reference sequence). Here the CDR3 DNA reads TGTGCCAGTAGGATGACAGGGGAGCAGCCCCAGCATTTT. Its translation: CASRMTGEQPQHF.

The rearrangement joins TRBV4-1 to TRBJ1-2, with D uncertain. V was cut by 1 base and J by 1 base, with 7 bases left in between. CDR1 is MGHRA, CDR2 YSYEKL, per germline. The CDR3 loop spans 14 amino acids. The chain's CDR3 is CASSQAWGNYGYTF. For the CDR3, the DNA is TGCGCCAGCAGCCAAGCCTGGGGTAACTATGGCTACACCTTC.

This clonotype was detected a few times. At one end the junction does not follow the germline gene, possibly because of a read error. The V and J genes are TRBV29-1 and TRBJ2-1, with 12 positions matching TRBD2. Germline V gives CDR1 SQVTM, CDR2 ANQGSEA. This CDR3 has 13 residues. The CDR3 region is CSVEVTSGRPPPF. The CDR3 region has the DNA TGCAGCGTTGAAGTCACTAGCGGGAGGCCCCCGCCCTTC.